What follows are 15 T cell receptor beta chains derived from one specimen sequenced in a study of blood T cell repertoires in COVID-19. Libraries were prepared by immunoSEQ multiplex PCR; TCRdb keeps only in-frame clonotypes and omits some of them. The data show approximately 150,000 clones, with about 83% seen just once and about 19% held by the top ten. Sequences were obtained from peripheral blood. These receptors originate from a woman aged 70-85 years who had recovered from COVID-19.

The table lists this clone with a count of one. The chain employs TRBV9 and TRBJ2-1, with 8 bases identical to TRBD2. V was pared by 0 bases and J by 4 bases, with 6 bases of the junction left unmatched. Germline loops: CDR1 SGDLS, CDR2 YYNGEE. The CDR3 spans 16 residues. The CDR3: CASSVAWVAGYNEQFF. The CDR3, as DNA: TGTGCCAGCAGCGTAGCTTGGGTAGCGGGGTACAATGAGCAGTTCTTC.

The chain joins TRBV20-1 to TRBJ2-7; weak D call: TRBD1 (6 bases). Trimming pared 6 bases from V and 3 bases from J, leaving 12 bases between. Germline assignment: CDR1 DFQATT and CDR2 SNEGSKA (reference sequence). CDR3 length equals 12 residues. The CDR3 protein is CSASYRDYEQYF. Written as DNA, the CDR3 is TGCAGTGCGAGTTACAGGGACTACGAGCAGTACTTC.

In its sample, this clone was seen a few times. The rearrangement uses TRBV5-1 and TRBJ1-3; D might be TRBD1 (5 bases). CDR3 length: 17 amino acids. Trimming pared 4 bases from V and 0 bases from J, leaving 17 bases between. Germline V gene data show CDR1 as SGHRS and CDR2 as YFSETQ. CDR3 in amino acids: CASSPQGGGSSGNTIYF. In nucleotides, the CDR3 is TGCGCCAGCAGCCCTCAGGGCGGGGGAAGCTCTGGAAACACCATATATTTT.

The chain employs TRBV28 and TRBJ2-1; 9 bases are a match to TRBD2. From germline, CDR1 is MDHEN and CDR2 SYDVKM. The CDR3 is 14 residues long. V lost 2 bases to trimming and J lost 7 bases; unmatched junction nucleotides: 3. In nucleotides, the CDR3 is TGTGCCAGCAGTTTAGCGGGGGGGTTAAATGAGCAGTTCTTC. As protein: CASSLAGGLNEQFF.

The V gene is TRBV3-1 (or the pseudogene TRBV3-2), the J gene TRBJ1-6; D gene unclear. CDR1 is LGHDT and CDR2 is YNNKEL in the germline V gene (reference sequence). The CDR3 spans 15 residues. V shed 3 bases and J shed 0 bases, with 6 bases lying between them. CDR3 region: CASSQESSYNSPLHF. The CDR3 DNA reads TGTGCCAGCAGCCAGGAGAGCTCCTATAATTCACCCCTCCACTTT.

This clone was recorded only once. CDR3 coding DNA: TGCGCCAGCAGCTTGGAGACTAGTCCAGATACGCAGTATTTT. Its protein is CASSLETSPDTQYF. The V gene is TRBV5-1, the J gene TRBJ2-3; a weak D match, TRBD2 (6 bases). V lost 0 bases to trimming and J lost 4 bases, with 9 bases between them. CDR1 SGHRS and CDR2 YFSETQ come from the germline V gene. The length of the CDR3 is 14 residues.

The sample holds many counts of this clone. The chain employs TRBV7-8 and TRBJ1-2, with TRBD1 matching over 9 bases. The CDR3 covers 14 residues. V was clipped by 3 bases and J by 8 bases; unmatched bases: 7. CDR1 is SGHVS and CDR2 is FQNEAQ in the germline V gene. CDR3 bases: TGTGCCAGCAGCTTTAGGGGACAGGGAGGAGGCTACACCTTC. Residues: CASSFRGQGGGYTF.

With respect to this clone: The same CDR3 arises from other DNA sequences in this sample as well. The rearrangement uses TRBV29-1 and TRBJ1-1, with D possibly matching TRBD1 (5 bases). Germline lookup yields CDR1 SQVTM and CDR2 ANQGSEA. CDR3 length: 12 amino acids. V was shortened by 7 bases and J by 4 bases, with 13 bases between the two germline ends. CDR3 protein: CSALTGGTEAFF. CDR3 coding DNA: TGCAGCGCCTTGACCGGGGGCACTGAAGCTTTCTTT.

The chain carries TRBV19 and TRBJ1-2; maybe TRBD1 (5 bases). The CDR3 is made up of 14 amino acids. Trimming pared 8 bases from V and 3 bases from J, leaving 16 bases between. Per germline, CDR1 LNHDA and CDR2 SQIVND (reference sequence). The DNA of the CDR3 is TGTGCCAGTCGCCCCCCCGGGGGTGACTATGGCTACACCTTC. Translated: CASRPPGGDYGYTF.

The rearrangement joins TRBV3-1 (or the pseudogene TRBV3-2) to TRBJ1-3, with 7 bases aligning to TRBD1. CDR3 length equals 16 residues. CDR1 LGHDT and CDR2 YNNKEL come from the germline V gene (reference sequence). Unmatched junction bases numbered 2, after V lost 0 bases and J lost 0 bases. DNA for the CDR3: TGTGCCAGCAGCCAAGAAGGGGACAGCTCTGGAAACACCATATATTTT. It encodes CASSQEGDSSGNTIYF.

The chain couples TRBV6-5 to TRBJ2-2; maybe TRBD1 (5 bases). Germline CDR1 is MNHEY and CDR2 is SVGAGI. The CDR3 has 14 residues. Trimming removed 6 bases at V and 4 bases at J, with 12 bases between. This CDR3 is CASRVGAFTGELFF. The CDR3 DNA sequence: TGTGCCAGCAGGGTAGGGGCGTTCACCGGGGAGCTGTTTTTT.

V usage is TRBV7-8 and J usage is TRBJ2-7; D is perhaps TRBD1 (6 bases). Trimming took off 1 base at V and 11 bases at J, with 15 bases between the two ends. The CDR3 consists of 13 residues. Germline assignment: CDR1 SGHVS and CDR2 FQNEAQ. The CDR3 nucleotides are TGTGCCAGCAGCTTAGGGGGGCAGTCAGGGGAGTACTTC. Amino acids: CASSLGGQSGEYF.

J is TRBJ2-3 and V is TRBV5-6, with D perhaps matching TRBD1 (5 bases). Germline loops: CDR1 SGHDT, CDR2 YYEEEE. Trimming took 1 base from V and 0 from J, leaving 21 bases between them. The CDR3 is made up of 19 amino acids. In nucleotides, the CDR3 is TGTGCCAGCAGCTTGTGGGCCGCTCAGGGCCCCTCTAGCACAGATACGCAGTATTTT. It encodes CASSLWAAQGPSSTDTQYF.

The V call is TRBV4-2, the J call TRBJ2-7; 14 nucleotides align to TRBD2. The CDR3 has 20 amino acids. Germline CDR1 is LGHNA and CDR2 is YNFKEQ. Trimming took 1 base from V and 6 from J; bases not matched to a gene: 17. For the CDR3, the DNA is TGTGCCAGCAGCCAAGGGGAAGAGGGGACTAGCGGGAGAGGACTGGGCGAGCAGTACTTC. This sequence encodes CASSQGEEGTSGRGLGEQYF.

This chain links TRBV28 with TRBJ1-6, with D tentatively TRBD1 (6 bases). The V gene lost 7 bases and the J gene lost 10 bases, with 17 bases spanning the gap. Germline V CDR1 and CDR2: MDHEN, SYDVKM. The CDR3 runs to 14 residues. The CDR3 loop reads CASTSGGAKSPLHF. CDR3 DNA: TGTGCCAGCACCTCGGGGGGGGCGAAATCACCCCTCCACTTT. Full variable domain (rest looked up from reference TRBV28 and TRBJ1-6): DVKVTQSSRYLVKRTGEKVFLECVQDMDHENMFWYRQDPGLGLRLIYFSYDVKMKEKGDIPEGYSVSREKKERFSLILESASTNQTSMYLCASTSGGAKSPLHFGNGTRLTVT.